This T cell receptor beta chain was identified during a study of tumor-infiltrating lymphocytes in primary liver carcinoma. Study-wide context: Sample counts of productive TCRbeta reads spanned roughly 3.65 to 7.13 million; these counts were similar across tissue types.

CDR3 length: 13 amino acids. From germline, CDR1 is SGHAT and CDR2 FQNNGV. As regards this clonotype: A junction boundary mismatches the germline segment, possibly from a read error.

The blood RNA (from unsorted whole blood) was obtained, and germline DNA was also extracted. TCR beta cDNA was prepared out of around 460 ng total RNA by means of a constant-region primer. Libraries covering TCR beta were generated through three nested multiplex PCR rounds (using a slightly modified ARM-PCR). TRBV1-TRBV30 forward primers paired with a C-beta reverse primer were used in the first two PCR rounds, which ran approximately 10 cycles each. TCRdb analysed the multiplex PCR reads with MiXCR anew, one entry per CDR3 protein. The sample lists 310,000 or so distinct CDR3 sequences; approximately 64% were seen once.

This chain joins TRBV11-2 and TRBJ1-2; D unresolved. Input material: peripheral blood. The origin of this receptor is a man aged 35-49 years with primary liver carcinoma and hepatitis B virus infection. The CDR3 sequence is CASSGDGFPGYIF. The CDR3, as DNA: TGTGCCAGCAGCGGTGACGGATTTCCAGGCTACATCTTC.